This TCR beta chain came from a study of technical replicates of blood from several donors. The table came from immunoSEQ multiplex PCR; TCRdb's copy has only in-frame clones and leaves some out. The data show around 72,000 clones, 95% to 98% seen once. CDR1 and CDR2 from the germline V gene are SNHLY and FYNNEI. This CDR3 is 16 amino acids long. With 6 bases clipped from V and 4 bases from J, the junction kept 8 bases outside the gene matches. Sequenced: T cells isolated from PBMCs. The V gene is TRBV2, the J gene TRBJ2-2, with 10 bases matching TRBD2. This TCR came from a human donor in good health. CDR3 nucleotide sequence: TGTGCCAGCAGGGCGGGAAGCGGGAGGGCCACCGGGGAGCTGTTTTTT. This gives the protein CASRAGSGRATGELFF.